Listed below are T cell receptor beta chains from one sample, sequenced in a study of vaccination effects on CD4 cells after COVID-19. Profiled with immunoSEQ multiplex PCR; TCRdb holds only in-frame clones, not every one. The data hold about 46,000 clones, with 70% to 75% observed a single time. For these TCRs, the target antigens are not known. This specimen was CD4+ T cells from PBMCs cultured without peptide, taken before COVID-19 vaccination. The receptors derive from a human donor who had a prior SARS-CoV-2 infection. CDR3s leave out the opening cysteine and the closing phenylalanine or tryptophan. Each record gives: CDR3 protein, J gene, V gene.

cdr3_aa: ASFRGGANFNEQF
j_call: TRBJ2-1
v_call: TRBV5-4

cdr3_aa: ASSQWQGVYEQY
j_call: TRBJ2-7
v_call: TRBV3-1/TRBV3-2

cdr3_aa: ATRGRLELF
j_call: TRBJ1-4
v_call: TRBV6-5

cdr3_aa: ASSVVPTSGANTGELF
j_call: TRBJ2-2
v_call: TRBV9

cdr3_aa: ASSLLFFRDRGSYEQY
j_call: TRBJ2-7
v_call: TRBV5-5

cdr3_aa: ASTMGYGGLRVYYGYT
j_call: TRBJ1-2
v_call: TRBV19

cdr3_aa: ASSRQQGGPPNEQF
j_call: TRBJ2-1
v_call: TRBV19

cdr3_aa: ASSLVTGSLNEKLF
j_call: TRBJ1-4
v_call: TRBV11-3

cdr3_aa: ASSIPGTDTQY
j_call: TRBJ2-3
v_call: TRBV5-1

cdr3_aa: ASSFAGTSGGYQY
j_call: TRBJ2-4
v_call: TRBV27

cdr3_aa: ASSLRLAGSTDTQY
j_call: TRBJ2-3
v_call: TRBV7-2

cdr3_aa: AWKWGRANTGELF
j_call: TRBJ2-2
v_call: TRBV30

cdr3_aa: ASSLTGDQPQH
j_call: TRBJ1-5
v_call: TRBV7-3

cdr3_aa: ASSFGTGTNEETQY
j_call: TRBJ2-5
v_call: TRBV5-1

cdr3_aa: ASSVASKDSPLH
j_call: TRBJ1-6
v_call: TRBV9

cdr3_aa: ASSQDHSETQY
j_call: TRBJ2-5
v_call: TRBV4-3